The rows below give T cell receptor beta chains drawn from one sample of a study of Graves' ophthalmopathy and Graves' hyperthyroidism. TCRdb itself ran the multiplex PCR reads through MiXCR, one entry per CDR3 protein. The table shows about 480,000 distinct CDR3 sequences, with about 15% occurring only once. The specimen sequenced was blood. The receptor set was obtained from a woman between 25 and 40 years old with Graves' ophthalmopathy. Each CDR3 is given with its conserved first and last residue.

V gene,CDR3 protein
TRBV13,CASSPAGGTQYF
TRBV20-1,CSARDPGGQTEAFF
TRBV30,CAWSAGLAGPGGETQYF
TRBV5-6,CASSETVGETQYF
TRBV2,CASRYGGGAYEQYF
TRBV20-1,CSVVAQTQETQYF
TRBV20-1,CSAREPASGNTIYF
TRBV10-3,CAISDSRQYGYTF
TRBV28,CASSLMSERAGELFF
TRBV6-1,CASSPGTYGYTF